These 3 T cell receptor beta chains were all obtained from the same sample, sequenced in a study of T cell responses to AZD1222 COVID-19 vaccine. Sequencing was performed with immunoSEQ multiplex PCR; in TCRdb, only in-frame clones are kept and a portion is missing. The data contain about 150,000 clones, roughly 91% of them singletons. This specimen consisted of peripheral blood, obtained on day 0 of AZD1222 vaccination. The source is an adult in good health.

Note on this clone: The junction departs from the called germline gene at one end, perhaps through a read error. CDR3 sequence (DNA): TGTGCCAGCAGCTTGTTTCCGGGACCAGCGCACAGCAATCAGCAGTTCTTC. Its protein product is CASSLFPGPAHSNQQFF. The chain uses TRBV5-8 and TRBJ2-1; D could derive from TRBD1 or TRBD2 (5 bases each). This CDR3 has 17 residues. CDR1 is SGHTS, CDR2 YDEGEE, per germline. The full variable domain, rest sourced from reference TRBV5-8 and TRBJ2-1, is EAGVTQSPTHLIKTRGQQATLRCSPISGHTSVYWYQQALGLGLQFLLWYDEGEERNRGNFPPRFSGRQFPNYSSELNVNALELEDSALYLCASSLFPGPAHSNQQFFGPGTRLTVL.

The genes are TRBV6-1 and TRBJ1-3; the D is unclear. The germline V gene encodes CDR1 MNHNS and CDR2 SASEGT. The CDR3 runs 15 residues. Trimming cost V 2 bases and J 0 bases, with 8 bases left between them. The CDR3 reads CASSESYGSGNTIYF. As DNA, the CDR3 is TGTGCCAGCAGTGAATCTTACGGCTCTGGAAACACCATATATTTT.

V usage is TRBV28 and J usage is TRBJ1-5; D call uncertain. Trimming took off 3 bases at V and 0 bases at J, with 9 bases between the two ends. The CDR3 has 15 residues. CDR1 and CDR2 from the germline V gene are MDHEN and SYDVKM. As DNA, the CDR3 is TGTGCCAGCAGTTTCCCCGGCAATAGCAATCAGCCCCAGCATTTT. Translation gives CASSFPGNSNQPQHF. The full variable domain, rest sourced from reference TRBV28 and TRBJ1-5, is DVKVTQSSRYLVKRTGEKVFLECVQDMDHENMFWYRQDPGLGLRLIYFSYDVKMKEKGDIPEGYSVSREKKERFSLILESASTNQTSMYLCASSFPGNSNQPQHFGDGTRLSIL.